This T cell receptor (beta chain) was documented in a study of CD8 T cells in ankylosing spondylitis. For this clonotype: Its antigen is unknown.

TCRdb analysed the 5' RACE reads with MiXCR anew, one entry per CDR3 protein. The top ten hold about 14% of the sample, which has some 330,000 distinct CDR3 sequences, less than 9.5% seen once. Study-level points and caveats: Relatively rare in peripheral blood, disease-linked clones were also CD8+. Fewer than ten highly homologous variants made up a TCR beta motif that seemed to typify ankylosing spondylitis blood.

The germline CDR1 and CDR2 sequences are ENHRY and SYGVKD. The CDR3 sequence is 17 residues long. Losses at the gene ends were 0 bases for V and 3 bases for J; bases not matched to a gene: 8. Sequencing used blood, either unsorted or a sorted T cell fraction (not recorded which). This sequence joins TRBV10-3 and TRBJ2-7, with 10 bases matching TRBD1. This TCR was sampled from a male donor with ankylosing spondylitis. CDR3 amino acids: CAISESSAGTGVYEQYF. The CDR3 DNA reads TGTGCCATCAGTGAGTCGAGCGCCGGGACAGGGGTCTACGAGCAGTACTTC.